This is a list of T cell receptor beta chains from one sample in a study of cytotoxic CD8 clonotypes in ibrutinib-treated CLL. Sequencing used immunoSEQ multiplex PCR; TCRdb keeps in-frame clones, though not all of them. The data show a few hundred thousand clones, with about 61% seen just once and roughly 6% held by the top ten. The sequencing used PBMCs, collected after 36 months of ibrutinib treatment. All receptors come from a human donor with chronic lymphocytic leukemia. The CDR3 runs from the conserved cysteine through the conserved F or W. A D gene is named only where the DNA matches it firmly. A row's size may be missing; if present it is once, few, many or a size class.

V	size	D	J	CDR3	DNA
TRBV29-1	NA	NA	TRBJ1-2	CSVEMDRNYGYTF	TGCAGCGTCGAGATGGACAGAAACTATGGCTACACCTTC
TRBV5-1	NA	NA	TRBJ2-3	CASKLRGTDTQYF	TGCGCCAGCAAGCTAAGGGGGACAGATACGCAGTATTTT
TRBV5-1	NA	TRBD2	TRBJ2-1	CASSFSTSGSRGEQFF	TGCGCCAGCAGCTTCTCGACTAGCGGGAGCCGGGGTGAGCAGTTCTTC
TRBV9	NA	NA	TRBJ2-1	CASSGGVSANSEQFF	TGTGCCAGCAGTGGCGGGGTGTCCGCCAACAGTGAGCAGTTCTTC
TRBV7-2	NA	NA	TRBJ2-7	CASSLVGLPYEQYF	TGTGCCAGCAGCTTAGTCGGGCTCCCCTACGAGCAGTACTTC
TRBV25-1	NA	NA	TRBJ2-1	CASSFSTSPQFF	TGTGCCAGCAGCTTCTCGACTAGTCCACAGTTCTTC
TRBV5-1	few	NA	TRBJ2-7	CASSLEPLDGPYEQYF	TGCGCCAGCAGCTTGGAGCCCCTCGACGGACCCTACGAGCAGTACTTC
TRBV18	NA	TRBD1	TRBJ2-7	CASSPGTADYEQYF	TGTGCCAGCTCACCAGGGACAGCTGACTACGAGCAGTACTTC
TRBV7-2	NA	TRBD1	TRBJ1-2	CASSTRDSYGYTF	TGTGCCAGCAGCACCCGGGACAGCTATGGCTACACCTTC
TRBV7-2	NA	TRBD2	TRBJ2-7	CASSKKGLAGFYEQYF	TGTGCCAGCAGCAAAAAGGGACTAGCGGGATTCTACGAGCAGTACTTC
TRBV6-5	few	NA	TRBJ2-3	CASSYSRGDGTDTQYF	TGTGCCAGCAGTTACTCGAGGGGTGATGGCACAGATACGCAGTATTTT
TRBV7-3	NA	NA	TRBJ2-2	CASSTHPRTGELFF	TGTGCCAGCAGCACGCACCCACGGACCGGGGAGCTGTTTTTT
TRBV27	NA	TRBD1	TRBJ2-7	CASSLGTGAYEQYF	TGTGCCAGCAGTTTGGGGACAGGGGCCTACGAGCAGTACTTC
TRBV5-1	once	NA	TRBJ2-3	CASRWGTAPPTTQYF	TGCGCCAGCAGATGGGGGACGGCCCCTCCGACTACGCAGTATTTT
TRBV7-8	NA	NA	TRBJ1-2	CASSGVNYGYTF	TGTGCCAGCAGCGGAGTAAACTATGGCTACACCTTC
TRBV6-1	NA	TRBD2	TRBJ2-5	CASSEAGLVGETQYF	TGTGCCAGCAGTGAAGCGGGACTAGTTGGGGAGACCCAGTACTTC
TRBV4-1	once	NA	TRBJ1-1	CASSQGGRRLNTEAFF	TGCGCCAGCAGCCAAGGGGGTAGGCGGTTGAACACTGAAGCTTTCTTT
TRBV5-1	NA	NA	TRBJ2-4	CASSLDRNIQYF	TGCGCCAGCAGCTTGGATAGGAACATTCAGTACTTC
TRBV5-4	NA	TRBD1	TRBJ1-2	CASSGRQGDYGYTF	TGTGCCAGCAGCGGCAGACAGGGGGACTATGGCTACACCTTC
TRBV6-1	NA	TRBD1	TRBJ1-3	CASSGGHGTVGNTIYF	TGTGCCAGCAGTGGAGGACATGGGACAGTTGGAAACACCATATATTTT
TRBV19	NA	NA	TRBJ1-5	CATSGAQNIQPQHF	TGTGCCACCTCGGGGGCCCAGAACATTCAGCCCCAGCATTTT
TRBV19	few	NA	TRBJ1-5	CASRPGLGNQPQHF	TGTGCCAGTAGACCAGGGTTGGGCAATCAGCCCCAGCATTTT
TRBV2	NA	TRBD1	TRBJ2-7	CATNRRGDRGFHEQYF	TGTGCCACCAATAGAAGGGGGGACAGGGGATTCCACGAGCAGTACTTC
TRBV29-1	NA	TRBD1	TRBJ1-2	CSAWDRANYGYTF	TGCAGCGCTTGGGACAGGGCTAACTATGGCTACACCTTC
TRBV29-1	NA	NA	TRBJ2-7	CSVEVGTIGQYF	TGCAGCGTTGAAGTCGGGACAATTGGGCAGTACTTC
TRBV15	once	TRBD1	TRBJ2-3	CATRPTFRDREHTDTQYF	TGTGCCACCAGACCCACCTTCCGGGACAGGGAGCACACAGATACGCAGTATTTT
TRBV19	NA	NA	TRBJ2-2	CASSMTQGVAGELFF	TGTGCCAGTAGTATGACCCAGGGAGTGGCCGGGGAGCTGTTTTTT
TRBV29-1	NA	TRBD1	TRBJ2-4	CSVEQGSKNIQYF	TGCAGCGTGGAACAGGGGAGTAAAAACATTCAGTACTTC
TRBV5-5	once	TRBD1	TRBJ1-5	CASSPRDSYSNQPQHF	TGTGCCAGCAGCCCGAGGGACAGCTATAGCAATCAGCCCCAGCATTTT
TRBV7-9	NA	TRBD1	TRBJ1-2	CASSNRTGIYGYTF	TGTGCCAGCAGCAATCGGACAGGGATCTATGGCTACACCTTC